The clone carrying this T cell receptor (beta chain) showed up just a few times. Antigen unknown. Unique molecular identifiers featured in how the TCRbeta library was prepared. MiXCR, applied by TCRdb to the PCR reads, yields one record per CDR3 protein. The sample comprises almost 500,000 distinct CDR3 sequences, about 10% of which are singletons, and about 2.1% rests with the top ten. The data belong to a study of T-cell reconstitution after alpha-beta-depleted transplantation in children. Study-wide points: Reports say that about two months after transplant, the alpha-beta T cells came out of several hundred graft clones that had expanded. Surviving recipient T cells and intrathymic progenitors accounted for some patients' high TCRbeta diversity at day 60.

The germline V gene has CDR1 KGHDR and CDR2 SFDVKD. V was cut by 4 bases and J by 6 bases, with 14 bases left in between. The CDR3 sequence is 15 residues long. The chain carries TRBV24-1 and TRBJ2-2; D is possibly TRBD1 or TRBD2 (5 bases each). The clonotype originates from a child younger than 10 with inherited bone marrow failure, due to receive a stem cell transplant. This specimen consisted of PBMCs, obtained before TCRalphabeta/CD19-depleted stem cell transplant. The CDR3 coding sequence is TGTGCCACCAGTGAGCTCGCAGTGGGGGCCGGGGAGCTGTTTTTT. Translated: CATSELAVGAGELFF.